These 7 T cell receptor beta chains originate from one sample sequenced in a study of shared clonotypes between healthy human individuals. Sequencing was performed with immunoSEQ multiplex PCR; in TCRdb, only in-frame clones are kept and a portion is missing. The data show about 600,000 clones, about 96% seen once. Source material: naive CD4+ T cells sorted from blood. The subset is: CD45RA+ positively selected. The receptors were gathered from a young woman in good health.

V gene TRBV10-2 combines with J gene TRBJ2-7; the D gene is possibly TRBD1 (6 bases). The CDR3 runs 13 residues. Germline loops: CDR1 WSHSY, CDR2 SAAADI. V was clipped by 6 bases and J by 6 bases, with 15 bases between them. Here the CDR3 reads CASRPDRPAEQYF. As DNA, the CDR3 is TGCGCCAGCAGACCAGACAGGCCCGCCGAGCAGTACTTC.

The chain links TRBV5-1 to TRBJ1-2, with unresolved D. The CDR3 runs to 14 residues. V was clipped by 0 bases and J by 7 bases, with 13 bases between them. The V gene's germline CDR1 is SGHRS and CDR2 YFSETQ. CDR3 residues: CASSLDWARGGYTF. The CDR3 bases are TGCGCCAGCAGCTTGGACTGGGCCCGGGGTGGCTACACCTTC.

The CDR3 DNA sequence: TGCGCCAGCAGCTGGGACACGAGCTCTGGAAACACCATATATTTT. This translates into CASSWDTSSGNTIYF. The chain employs TRBV5-1 and TRBJ1-3; tentative D call: TRBD1 (6 bases). The CDR3 has 15 residues. Germline V gives CDR1 SGHRS, CDR2 YFSETQ. Trimming shortened V by 3 bases and J by 0 bases, and 10 bases separated the two germline ends.

The gene calls are TRBV6-5 and TRBJ2-7, with 9 bases lining up with TRBD2. The germline V gene has CDR1 MNHEY and CDR2 SVGAGI. V shed 0 bases, J shed 4 bases, and the junction held 4 bases outside the gene matches. The CDR3 consists of 15 residues. CDR3 sequence (DNA): TGTGCCAGCAGTTACTCGACTAGCGGTGCGTACGAGCAGTACTTC. Its protein is CASSYSTSGAYEQYF.

The J gene is TRBJ1-5, the V gene TRBV28; D is unclear. Deletions cut 8 bases from V and 0 bases from J, with 8 bases between. CDR1 and CDR2 (germline): MDHEN, SYDVKM. CDR3 length: 13 residues. In DNA form, the CDR3 reads TGTGCCAGCCGAGTAAATAGCAATCAGCCCCAGCATTTT. Its protein is CASRVNSNQPQHF. Drawing the rest from reference TRBV28 and TRBJ1-5, the complete variable domain is DVKVTQSSRYLVKRTGEKVFLECVQDMDHENMFWYRQDPGLGLRLIYFSYDVKMKEKGDIPEGYSVSREKKERFSLILESASTNQTSMYLCASRVNSNQPQHFGDGTRLSIL.

The chain combines TRBV6-1 with TRBJ2-3, with D perhaps assigned TRBD1 or TRBD2 (6 bases each). The CDR3 is 16 amino acids. Trimming took 7 bases from V and 6 from J, leaving 23 bases between them. Germline CDR1 is MNHNS and CDR2 is SASEGT. CDR3 residues: CASNEISGWGADTQYF. CDR3 nucleotide sequence: TGTGCCAGCAATGAGATTAGTGGCTGGGGGGCGGATACGCAGTATTTT.

The chain uses TRBV5-1 and TRBJ2-7; D may correspond to TRBD1 or TRBD2 (5 bases each). This CDR3 comprises 16 residues. Germline V gene sequence: CDR1 SGHRS, CDR2 YFSETQ. V was pared by 0 bases and J by 2 bases, with 15 bases between. CDR3 bases: TGCGCCAGCAGCTTGGTATCCGGGACCGAAACCTACGAGCAGTACTTC. The encoded protein is CASSLVSGTETYEQYF.